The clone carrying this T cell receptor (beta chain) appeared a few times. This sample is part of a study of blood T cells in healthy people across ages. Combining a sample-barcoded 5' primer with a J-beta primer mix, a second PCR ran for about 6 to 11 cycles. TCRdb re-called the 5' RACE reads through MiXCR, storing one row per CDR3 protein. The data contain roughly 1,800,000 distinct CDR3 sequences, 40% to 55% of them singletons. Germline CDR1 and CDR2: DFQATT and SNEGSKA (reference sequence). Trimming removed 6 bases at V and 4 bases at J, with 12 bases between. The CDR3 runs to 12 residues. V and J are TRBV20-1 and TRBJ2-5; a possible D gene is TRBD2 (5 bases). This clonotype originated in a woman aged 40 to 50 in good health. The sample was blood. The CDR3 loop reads CSAKLVRETQYF. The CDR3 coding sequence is TGCAGTGCCAAACTAGTCCGAGAGACCCAGTACTTC.